Each of the 32 T cell receptor beta chains below was sequenced from the same sample in a study of T-cell memory formation after mild COVID-19. Each CDR3 protein gets one entry after TCRdb re-called the 5' RACE reads with MiXCR. This sample yields around 320,000 distinct CDR3 sequences, of which 25% to 30% are seen a single time; less than 15% belongs to the top ten. Material for sequencing was PBMCs or a T cell subset sorted from them (not recorded which). These receptors all come from an adult woman who had mild COVID-19 (a few samples of this study predate the infection). Cell type and time point are not known.

The chain links TRBV5-5 to TRBJ1-2; 8 bases are shared with TRBD1. V was clipped by 0 bases and J by 4 bases; unmatched bases: 2. This CDR3 is built from 14 residues. The germline gives CDR1 SGHKS, CDR2 YYEKEE (reference sequence). CDR3 DNA sequence: TGTGCCAGCAGCTTGGAGACAGGGGCCTATGGCTACACCTTC. It codes for CASSLETGAYGYTF.

This clonotype was counted only a few times. The chain employs TRBV5-1 and TRBJ2-1; 11 positions match TRBD2. The CDR3 extends over 15 amino acids. V dropped 4 bases and J dropped 4; count of bases not matched to a gene: 4. The germline V gene has CDR1 SGHRS and CDR2 YFSETQ. CDR3 nucleotide sequence: TGCGCCAGCAGCGGGACTAGCGGCTTTTACAATGAGCAGTTCTTC. Translated, it gives CASSGTSGFYNEQFF.

This chain connects TRBV20-1 to TRBJ2-3, with 12 bases that match TRBD2. V shed 1 base and J 3 bases; nucleotides not matched to a gene: 8. This CDR3 region has 17 residues. Germline V gives CDR1 DFQATT, CDR2 SNEGSKA (reference sequence). Written as DNA, the CDR3 is TGCAGTGCTAGAGGAAGCCTAGCGGGAGGGCCGACAGATACGCAGTATTTT. As protein: CSARGSLAGGPTDTQYF.

This chain connects TRBV7-3 to TRBJ2-1; the match to TRBD2 covers 7 bases. The germline CDR1 and CDR2 sequences are SGHTA and FQGTGA. After removal of 11 bases from V and 7 bases from J, the junction contained 23 bases not matched to a gene. The CDR3 loop spans 17 amino acids. The CDR3 DNA follows: TGTGCCTATTCAACTAATGTATGGCGGGAGAAGACGAATGAGCAGTTCTTC. It encodes CAYSTNVWREKTNEQFF.

The chain employs TRBV6-5 and TRBJ1-2; TRBD1 might be the D (5 bases). CDR1 and CDR2 (germline): MNHEY, SVGAGI. The V and J ends lost 4 bases and 0 bases respectively, with 15 bases between them. This CDR3 region has 16 residues. The CDR3, as DNA: TGTGCCAGCAGTTTGGCTTACGGGGGAGCTAACTATGGCTACACCTTC. Translated, it gives CASSLAYGGANYGYTF.

The chain is built from TRBV18 and TRBJ2-2; a weak D match, TRBD1 (6 bases). CDR1 and CDR2 (germline): KGHSH, LQKENI. CDR3 length: 16 amino acids. The V and J ends lost 4 bases and 4 bases respectively, with 16 bases between them. The CDR3 sequence is CASSQVEGVLTGELFF. CDR3 DNA: TGTGCCAGCTCACAAGTCGAGGGGGTACTCACCGGGGAGCTGTTTTTT. The full variable domain, its missing parts supplied by reference TRBV18 and TRBJ2-2, is NAGVMQNPRHLVRRRGQEARLRCSPMKGHSHVYWYRQLPEEGLKFMVYLQKENIIDESGMPKERFSAEFPKEGPSILRIQQVVRGDSAAYFCASSQVEGVLTGELFFGEGSRLTVL.

This clonotype has more than one count but fewer than ten. This chain joins TRBV4-1 and TRBJ1-5; 9 bases line up with TRBD1. The CDR3 is 17 amino acids. J was trimmed by 9 bases and V by 6 bases; bases with no gene match: 18. In germline, CDR1 is MGHRA, CDR2 YSYEKL. CDR3 sequence reads: CASSPVPGQGGMAPQHF. The CDR3 coding sequence is TGCGCCAGCAGTCCCGTCCCGGGACAGGGAGGTATGGCGCCCCAGCATTTT.

This clonotype occurred a few times. J is TRBJ2-7 and V is TRBV29-1; TRBD1 matches at 8 bases. V shed 2 bases, J shed 2 bases, and the junction held 5 bases outside the gene matches. The CDR3 length is 14 residues. Germline CDR1 reads SQVTM; CDR2 reads ANQGSEA. The CDR3 DNA follows: TGCAGCGTTGAATTTGGGGACAGGACCTACGAGCAGTACTTC. As protein: CSVEFGDRTYEQYF.

The rearrangement uses TRBV23-1 and TRBJ2-7; a possible D gene is TRBD1 (6 bases). Being an ORF, TRBV23-1 has a function that is uncertain. CDR3 length equals 17 residues. Trimming removed 4 bases at V and 4 bases at J, with 23 bases between. The CDR3 sequence is CASSRWGLWMTLYEQYF. The DNA for the CDR3 is TGCGCCAGCAGTCGATGGGGGCTTTGGATGACTCTGTACGAGCAGTACTTC.

This clonotype appeared many times. The chain carries TRBV24-1 and TRBJ2-1, with 9 positions matching TRBD1. V lost 3 bases to trimming and J lost 12 bases; unmatched junction nucleotides: 14. CDR3 length: 16 residues. The germline V gene has CDR1 KGHDR and CDR2 SFDVKD. CDR3 in amino acids: CATSDPRTGEAAGQFF. CDR3 DNA: TGTGCCACCAGTGATCCAAGGACAGGGGAAGCGGCCGGGCAGTTCTTC.

The rearrangement uses TRBV5-4 and TRBJ2-7; 8 positions match TRBD1. Germline assignment: CDR1 SGHNT and CDR2 YYREEE (reference sequence). V trimming: 3 bases; J trimming: 5 bases; junction bases outside the gene matches: 7. The CDR3 consists of 14 residues. CDR3 amino acids: CASSSRDRPDEQYF. CDR3 coding DNA: TGTGCCAGCAGCTCGAGGGACAGGCCCGACGAGCAGTACTTC.

V usage is TRBV5-1 and J usage is TRBJ2-2; D is perhaps TRBD2 (5 bases). Trimming cost V 0 bases and J 10 bases, with 13 bases left between them. The CDR3 has 14 amino acids. Germline CDR1 reads SGHRS; CDR2 reads YFSETQ. DNA for the CDR3: TGCGCCAGCAGCTTGGGGGCTACCGGGGAGGAGCTGTTTTTT. Protein product: CASSLGATGEELFF. The variable domain in full, completed from reference TRBV5-1 and TRBJ2-2, reads KAGVTQTPRYLIKTRGQQVTLSCSPISGHRSVSWYQQTPGQGLQFLFEYFSETQRNKGNFPGRFSGRQFSNSRSEMNVSTLELGDSALYLCASSLGATGEELFFGEGSRLTVL.

V and J are TRBV28 and TRBJ2-3; 9 bases line up with TRBD2. CDR3 size: 15 residues. The V gene end was trimmed by 3 bases and the J gene end by 4 bases; junction bases not matched to a gene: 5. The germline gives CDR1 MDHEN, CDR2 SYDVKM. For the CDR3, the DNA is TGTGCCAGCAGTTTCCGCGGGAGGGTTCCAGATACGCAGTATTTT. Amino acid sequence: CASSFRGRVPDTQYF.

The count of this clonotype is one. The chain has TRBV14 and TRBJ2-6; no reliable D call. There are 16 residues in the CDR3. V lost 1 base and J 0 bases, leaving 7 bases between the germline ends. Looked up from germline, CDR1 is SGHDN and CDR2 is FVKESK. This chain's CDR3 is CASSQVKTSGANVLTF. CDR3 DNA: TGTGCCAGCAGCCAAGTAAAGACCTCTGGGGCCAACGTCCTGACTTTC. The full variable domain, rest sourced from reference TRBV14 and TRBJ2-6, is EAGVTQFPSHSVIEKGQTVTLRCDPISGHDNLYWYRRVMGKEIKFLLHFVKESKQDESGMPNNRFLAERTGGTYSTLKVQPAELEDSGVYFCASSQVKTSGANVLTFGAGSRLTVL.

V usage is TRBV7-2 and J usage is TRBJ2-3, with TRBD2 as a possible D gene (5 bases). CDR1 and CDR2 from the germline V gene are SGHTA and FQGNSA. This CDR3 comprises 14 residues. Deletions cut 5 bases from V and 3 bases from J, with 12 bases between. CDR3 sequence: CASSPGVATDTQYF. CDR3 nucleotide sequence: TGTGCCAGCAGCCCCGGGGTCGCTACAGATACGCAGTATTTT.

The V call is TRBV12-3 or TRBV12-4, the J call TRBJ1-1; D not resolved. The length of the CDR3 is 14 residues. The V gene lost 5 bases and the J gene lost 2 bases, with 12 bases spanning the gap. The CDR3 sequence is CASSPRRENTEAFF. The CDR3 nucleotides read TGTGCCAGCAGTCCCCGCCGGGAAAACACTGAAGCTTTCTTT.

V gene TRBV6-1 combines with J gene TRBJ1-5; 8 bases map to TRBD1. The junction had 16 bases not matched to a gene; V was cut back by 6 bases and J by 0 bases. This CDR3 is built from 19 residues. Germline lookup yields CDR1 MNHNS and CDR2 SASEGT. For the CDR3, the DNA is TGTGCCAGCAGCTTCTTTCGTTTGACAGGGGCGAATAGCAATCAGCCCCAGCATTTT. Protein: CASSFFRLTGANSNQPQHF.

V and J are TRBV2 and TRBJ1-5; weak D call: TRBD1 (5 bases). V lost 5 bases and J 0 bases, leaving 14 bases between the germline ends. The CDR3 covers 16 residues. Germline V gene lookup returns CDR1 SNHLY and CDR2 FYNNEI. The CDR3 reads CASSFRQRYSNQPQHF. The CDR3 DNA reads as TGTGCCAGCAGTTTTCGACAGCGATATAGCAATCAGCCCCAGCATTTT.

Note on this clonotype: An end of the junction does not agree with germline; a read error may underlie this. This rearrangement joins TRBV3-1 to TRBJ2-1, with D perhaps given as TRBD1 or TRBD2 (5 bases each). Germline values: CDR1 LGHDT, CDR2 YNNKEL (reference sequence). The CDR3 runs to 14 residues. DNA for the CDR3: TGTGCCAGCAGCCAAGCGGGGCGTTGGGATGAGCAGCTCTTC. Translated, it gives CASSQAGRWDEQLF.

The chain carries TRBV28 and TRBJ2-3; 8 bases are shared with TRBD2. V lost 10 bases and J lost 0; bases outside the gene matches: 6. The germline gives CDR1 MDHEN, CDR2 SYDVKM. The CDR3 extends over 14 amino acids. The CDR3 is CATERGQSTDTQYF. CDR3 DNA: TGTGCCACAGAGCGGGGGCAAAGCACAGATACGCAGTATTTT.

CDR3 coding DNA: TGTGCCAGCAGCCAAGATTGGCCAGTGGGGCACGAGCAGTACTTC. Encoded protein: CASSQDWPVGHEQYF. The J gene is TRBJ2-7, the V gene TRBV3-1; a possible D gene is TRBD1 (5 bases). This CDR3 region has 15 residues. Looked up from germline, CDR1 is LGHDT and CDR2 is YNNKEL (reference sequence). V lost 0 bases and J lost 5, with 14 bases in between.

This clonotype was seen just once. This chain uses TRBV6-5 with TRBJ2-3, with D possibly matching TRBD2 (6 bases). This CDR3 comprises 15 residues. Germline CDR1 is MNHEY and CDR2 is SVGAGI. V lost 7 bases and J 4 bases, leaving 18 bases between the germline ends. The CDR3 reads CASIRSLARPDTQYF. The CDR3 DNA is TGTGCCAGCATCCGATCCCTAGCGAGGCCAGATACGCAGTATTTT.

This clonotype was seen at least ten times. The V and J genes are TRBV6-5 and TRBJ2-3; 9 bases agree with TRBD2. The CDR3 consists of 16 residues. CDR1 is MNHEY and CDR2 is SVGAGI in the germline V gene. Unmatched junction bases numbered 8, after V lost 2 bases and J lost 5 bases. The CDR3 region has the DNA TGTGCCAGCAGTTACGTGGCGGGGGGGCCCAGAGATACGCAGTATTTT. Translated, it gives CASSYVAGGPRDTQYF.

The gene calls are TRBV12-3 or TRBV12-4 and TRBJ2-1; 11 positions agree with TRBD2. The ends lost 0 bases at V and 9 bases at J; junction bases unmatched: 4. The CDR3 covers 15 residues. CDR3 in amino acids: CASSLARLAGSEQFF. The DNA for the CDR3 is TGTGCCAGCAGTTTAGCGCGACTAGCGGGGAGTGAGCAGTTCTTC.

V and J are TRBV6-1 and TRBJ1-1, with 7 bases identical to TRBD1. Germline assignment: CDR1 MNHNS and CDR2 SASEGT. CDR3 length: 15 amino acids. The V and J ends lost 7 bases and 4 bases, in that order; junction bases with no gene match: 12. CDR3 amino acids: CASNRQGGLGTEAFF. The CDR3 nucleotides are TGTGCCAGCAACAGACAGGGAGGACTGGGCACTGAAGCTTTCTTT.

Written as DNA, the CDR3 is TGTGCCAGCATCAAGGGACGGATGAACACTGAAGCTTTCTTT. Translated: CASIKGRMNTEAFF. V is TRBV27 and J is TRBJ1-1, with D possibly being TRBD1 (5 bases). CDR1 is MNHEY and CDR2 is SMNVEV in the germline V gene (reference sequence). The germline V and J ends were trimmed by 7 bases and 0 bases, with 12 bases remaining between them. This CDR3 comprises 14 residues.

The rearrangement joins TRBV3-1 to TRBJ2-2, with TRBD1 identical over 12 bases. J was trimmed by 4 bases and V by 1 base; bases with no gene match: 4. The CDR3 is 17 amino acids. The V gene's germline CDR1 is LGHDT and CDR2 YNNKEL (reference sequence). CDR3 in amino acids: CASSQGGDRGLTGELFF. The CDR3 DNA is TGTGCCAGCAGCCAAGGAGGGGACAGGGGGCTCACCGGGGAGCTGTTTTTT.

This clonotype was observed a few times. The CDR3 protein is CASSVVGGPETQYF. The CDR3 DNA reads TGTGCCAGCAGTGTAGTGGGGGGGCCGGAGACCCAGTACTTC. This chain links TRBV2 with TRBJ2-5, with a possible D match to TRBD2 (7 bases). The germline CDR1 and CDR2 sequences are SNHLY and FYNNEI. The V end lost 4 bases, the J end lost 5 bases, and 14 bases lay between the germline ends. The CDR3 contains 14 residues. Based on the CDR3 plus reference TRBV2 and TRBJ2-5, the full variable domain is EPEVTQTPSHQVTQMGQEVILRCVPISNHLYFYWYRQILGQKVEFLVSFYNNEISEKSEIFDDQFSVERPDGSNFTLKIRSTKLEDSAMYFCASSVVGGPETQYFGPGTRLLVL.

This chain joins TRBV3-1 and TRBJ1-6; 7 nucleotides align to TRBD1. V shed 4 bases and J 9 bases; nucleotides not matched to a gene: 6. The CDR3 sequence is 14 residues long. Germline-derived CDR1 and CDR2 are LGHDT and YNNKEL (reference sequence). CDR3 sequence reads: CASSLPGQSSPLHF. CDR3 sequence (DNA): TGTGCCAGCAGCCTCCCGGGACAGAGTTCACCCCTCCACTTT. Full variable domain (missing parts from reference TRBV3-1 and TRBJ1-6): DTAVSQTPKYLVTQMGNDKSIKCEQNLGHDTMYWYKQDSKKFLKIMFSYNNKELIINETVPNRFSPKSPDKAHLNLHINSLELGDSAVYFCASSLPGQSSPLHFGNGTRLTVT.

This clonotype turned up a few times. The chain carries TRBV5-4 and TRBJ2-1; D is perhaps TRBD2 (6 bases). CDR1 SGHNT and CDR2 YYREEE come from the germline V gene (reference sequence). CDR3 length equals 13 residues. Trimming left V 6 bases short and J 9 bases short, with 16 bases between. CDR3 in amino acids: CASTVTAGSEQFF. The CDR3 coding sequence is TGTGCCAGCACCGTGACGGCCGGGAGTGAGCAGTTCTTC.

This clonotype was recorded only once. J is TRBJ2-3 and V is TRBV11-3; 12 bases are a match to TRBD2. Looked up from germline, CDR1 is SGHNT and CDR2 is YENEEA. Germline trimming cut 4 bases from V and 2 bases from J; bases unmatched to any gene: 10. The CDR3 has 18 amino acids. CDR3 nucleotides: TGTGCCAGCAGCTCCCCAATCGGACTAGCGGGGACCACAGATACGCAGTATTTT. Protein product: CASSSPIGLAGTTDTQYF.

The chain joins TRBV12-3 or TRBV12-4 to TRBJ2-1, with D unresolved. Trimming pared 4 bases from V and 7 bases from J, leaving 8 bases between. This CDR3 contains 12 residues. Here the CDR3 DNA reads TGTGCCAGCAGTTCGGCCAGAAATGAGCAGTTCTTC. Encoded protein: CASSSARNEQFF.